The 27 T cell receptor beta chains listed next were all sequenced from one sample in a study of blood T cell repertoires in COVID-19. Using immunoSEQ multiplex PCR, the repertoire was profiled, and TCRdb retains in-frame clones only, with some absent. The sample consists of more than 450,000 clones, 87% of them appearing once. Source material: PBMCs or T cells enriched from blood (not recorded which). Source of these receptors: a woman aged 18 to 35 who had recovered from COVID-19.

The chain links TRBV29-1 to TRBJ1-3, with D possibly being TRBD1 (5 bases). The length of the CDR3 is 14 residues. Germline V CDR1 and CDR2: SQVTM, ANQGSEA. The V gene lost 6 bases and the J gene lost 0 bases, with 12 bases spanning the gap. CDR3 loop: CSVHGHLSGNTIYF. CDR3 sequence (DNA): TGCAGCGTCCATGGACACCTCTCTGGAAACACCATATATTTT. Combining the CDR3 with reference TRBV29-1 and TRBJ1-3 gives the whole variable domain SAVISQKPSRDICQRGTSLTIQCQVDSQVTMMFWYRQQPGQSLTLIATANQGSEATYESGFVIDKFPISRPNLTFSTLTVSNMSPEDSSIYLCSVHGHLSGNTIYFGEGSWLTVV.

This sequence joins TRBV5-1 and TRBJ2-5; the D gene is possibly TRBD2 (6 bases). CDR3 length: 16 amino acids. Germline CDR1 is SGHRS and CDR2 is YFSETQ. V gave up 0 bases and J gave up 1 base, with 13 bases separating them. CDR3 coding DNA: TGCGCCAGCAGCTTGGGTGTTGGGGGGTTCCAAGAGACCCAGTACTTC. It specifies CASSLGVGGFQETQYF. The full variable domain, its missing parts supplied by reference TRBV5-1 and TRBJ2-5, is KAGVTQTPRYLIKTRGQQVTLSCSPISGHRSVSWYQQTPGQGLQFLFEYFSETQRNKGNFPGRFSGRQFSNSRSEMNVSTLELGDSALYLCASSLGVGGFQETQYFGPGTRLLVL.

The chain couples TRBV6-5 to TRBJ2-7; a weak D match, TRBD2 (6 bases). CDR1 is MNHEY, CDR2 SVGAGI, per germline. This CDR3 region has 16 residues. Trimming cost V 2 bases and J 3 bases, with 17 bases left between them. The CDR3 spells CASSYGSGGEDYEQYF. In DNA, the CDR3 is TGTGCCAGCAGTTACGGGTCCGGAGGGGAGGACTACGAGCAGTACTTC.

The chain uses TRBV5-6 and TRBJ1-5; 7 nucleotides align to TRBD1. V was clipped by 4 bases and J by 0 bases; unmatched bases: 10. The germline CDR1 and CDR2 sequences are SGHDT and YYEEEE. The CDR3 totals 17 residues. CDR3 DNA: TGTGCCAGCAGCCTTGGCACAGGGGAATATAGCAATCAGCCCCAGCATTTT. Protein sequence: CASSLGTGEYSNQPQHF.

This chain connects TRBV6-5 to TRBJ1-1; D remains ambiguous. From germline, CDR1 is MNHEY and CDR2 SVGAGI. The V end was cut by 7 bases, the J end by 1 base, with 4 bases between. The CDR3 is 11 residues long. CDR3 nucleotide sequence: TGTGCCAGCAAACAGAACACTGAAGCTTTCTTT. This sequence encodes CASKQNTEAFF.

This chain joins TRBV7-8 and TRBJ2-3, with 7 nucleotides matching TRBD2. Germline V gene lookup returns CDR1 SGHVS and CDR2 FQNEAQ. V lost 3 bases, J lost 5 bases, and 14 bases stayed unmatched. This CDR3 has 17 residues. The CDR3 loop reads CASSFWTSDWGGDTQYF. CDR3 DNA sequence: TGTGCCAGCAGCTTCTGGACATCCGATTGGGGGGGAGATACGCAGTATTTT.

The V call is TRBV19, the J call TRBJ1-2, with D unclear. CDR1 is LNHDA and CDR2 is SQIVND in the germline V gene (reference sequence). V was cut by 6 bases and J by 12 bases, with 17 bases left in between. The CDR3 covers 12 residues. As DNA, the CDR3 is TGTGCCAGTAGCACAAACAGTTGGATTAACACCTTC. This codes for CASSTNSWINTF.

The chain joins TRBV4-1 to TRBJ2-7; no definite D call. Trimming pared 3 bases from V and 0 bases from J, leaving 12 bases between. CDR1 MGHRA and CDR2 YSYEKL come from the germline V gene. There are 15 residues in the CDR3. For the CDR3, the DNA is TGCGCCAGCAGCCAGTCATCGTCACTCTCCTACGAGCAGTACTTC. Protein: CASSQSSSLSYEQYF.

V is TRBV28 and J is TRBJ1-5; 9 nucleotides align to TRBD1. The length of the CDR3 is 16 residues. The germline V gene has CDR1 MDHEN and CDR2 SYDVKM. Trimming cost V 4 bases and J 3 bases; bases outside gene matches: 7. The CDR3 DNA sequence: TGTGCCAGCAGTTGGAGGGACAGGGAGATCAATCAGCCCCAGCATTTT. This sequence encodes CASSWRDREINQPQHF.

V and J are TRBV12-3 or TRBV12-4 and TRBJ2-7; D is uncertain. The CDR3 consists of 12 residues. The germline V and J ends were trimmed by 2 bases and 7 bases, with 9 bases remaining between them. Here the CDR3 DNA reads TGTGCCAGCAGTTTAACAACCCAAGAGCAGTACTTC. It specifies CASSLTTQEQYF.

The chain uses TRBV19 and TRBJ1-4; D unresolved. V dropped 11 bases and J dropped 8 bases, with 21 bases sitting between them. The CDR3 loop spans 14 amino acids. Germline CDR1 and CDR2: LNHDA and SQIVND (reference sequence). The CDR3 region has the DNA TGTGCCCCTAAGAATGATCAGTGCGGAGAAAAACTGTTTTTT. Translated, it gives CAPKNDQCGEKLFF.

This chain uses TRBV4-1 with TRBJ1-2; a possible D gene is TRBD1 (5 bases). The CDR3 runs 18 residues. CDR1 is MGHRA, CDR2 YSYEKL, per germline. Trimming shortened V by 2 bases and J by 4 bases, and 23 bases separated the two germline ends. CDR3 sequence (DNA): TGCGCCAGCAGCCAATCGGAGGCAAGGAGGGTTCAGGGCTATGGCTACACCTTC. Translation gives CASSQSEARRVQGYGYTF.

The count of this clone is one. This chain connects TRBV3-1 (or the pseudogene TRBV3-2) to TRBJ1-1; D unresolved. The ends were cut back, 4 bases at V and 10 bases at J, with 13 bases in the middle. Germline CDR1 is LGHDT and CDR2 is YNNKEL (reference sequence). The CDR3 totals 12 residues. The CDR3 is CASSPDGVRAFF. The CDR3 DNA reads as TGTGCCAGCAGCCCGGACGGGGTGAGAGCTTTCTTT.

The chain has TRBV12-5 and TRBJ1-1; no clear D gene. Per germline, CDR1 LGHNT and CDR2 FRNRAP. This CDR3 is 16 amino acids long. V lost 7 bases to trimming and J lost 0 bases, with 18 bases between them. The CDR3 sequence is CASAFTPTPVNTEAFF. CDR3 nucleotide sequence: TGTGCTAGTGCCTTCACCCCTACTCCTGTGAACACTGAAGCTTTCTTT. The whole variable domain, remainder taken from reference TRBV12-5 and TRBJ1-1, is DARVTQTPRHKVTEMGQEVTMRCQPILGHNTVFWYRQTMMQGLELLAYFRNRAPLDDSGMPKDRFSAEMPDATLATLKIQPSEPRDSAVYFCASAFTPTPVNTEAFFGQGTRLTVV.

Note on this clone: Other nucleotide sequences in the sample specify the same CDR3. CDR3 coding DNA: TGTGCCAGCAGCTTAGGCCGGGACAGGGGATACGAGCAGTACTTC. Its protein product is CASSLGRDRGYEQYF. The rearrangement uses TRBV7-2 and TRBJ2-7, with 10 positions matching TRBD1. This CDR3 comprises 15 residues. V gave up 1 base and J gave up 4 bases; unmatched junction bases: 4. The V gene's germline CDR1 is SGHTA and CDR2 FQGNSA.

The V and J genes are TRBV4-1 and TRBJ1-2; TRBD1 is a possible D gene (5 bases). CDR3 size: 15 residues. The V end lost 1 base, the J end lost 2 bases, and 11 bases lay between the germline ends. Germline CDR1 and CDR2: MGHRA and YSYEKL. CDR3 DNA: TGCGCCAGCAGCCAAGTAGCGCGGGGGAACTATGGCTACACCTTC. It translates to CASSQVARGNYGYTF.

In this sample, this clone turned up a few times. The chain couples TRBV3-1 (or the pseudogene TRBV3-2) to TRBJ1-6; TRBD1 matches at 7 bases. The CDR3 loop spans 13 amino acids. CDR1 and CDR2 from the germline V gene are LGHDT and YNNKEL (reference sequence). The J segment lost 14 bases and the V segment lost 4 bases, leaving 8 bases of the junction unmatched. CDR3 region: CASSRQGLGALHF. The CDR3 nucleotides are TGTGCCAGCAGCCGACAGGGTCTTGGAGCCCTCCACTTT.

The rearrangement uses TRBV6-6 and TRBJ1-1, with 8 bases matching TRBD1. The V and J ends lost 5 bases and 4 bases, in that order; junction bases with no gene match: 9. Germline V gene lookup returns CDR1 MNHNY and CDR2 SVGAGI (reference sequence). The CDR3 contains 15 residues. CDR3 nucleotides: TGTGCCAGCAGTCCCGAAGACAGGGGCGGCACTGAAGCTTTCTTT. Amino acid sequence: CASSPEDRGGTEAFF.

The V gene is TRBV2, the J gene TRBJ2-4, with 11 positions matching TRBD2. CDR1 and CDR2 (germline): SNHLY, FYNNEI. Germline trimming cut 7 bases from V and 8 bases from J; bases unmatched to any gene: 1. This CDR3 spans 12 amino acids. The CDR3 nucleotides are TGTGCCAGCAAACTAGCGGGGGACATTCAGTACTTC. Translated, it gives CASKLAGDIQYF.

The gene calls are TRBV6-5 and TRBJ1-6; D not certain. CDR1 and CDR2 from the germline V gene are MNHEY and SVGAGI. The germline V and J ends were trimmed by 0 bases and 5 bases, with 8 bases remaining between them. CDR3 length: 15 amino acids. This chain's CDR3 is CASSYSSENNSPLHF. Written as DNA, the CDR3 is TGTGCCAGCAGTTACTCGTCGGAGAATAATTCACCCCTCCACTTT.

The chain employs TRBV6-5 and TRBJ1-5; D may be TRBD1 (5 bases). CDR3 length: 15 residues. The V and J ends lost 6 bases and 2 bases respectively, with 14 bases between them. Germline CDR1 reads MNHEY; CDR2 reads SVGAGI. CDR3 protein: CASSPNRGGNQPQHF. DNA for the CDR3: TGTGCCAGCAGCCCAAACCGGGGGGGCAATCAGCCCCAGCATTTT.

The V and J genes are TRBV27 and TRBJ1-4, with 10 bases identical to TRBD1. Per the germline V gene, CDR1 is MNHEY and CDR2 is SMNVEV (reference sequence). The ends lost 6 bases at V and 4 bases at J; junction bases unmatched: 8. The CDR3 runs to 16 residues. The CDR3 nucleotides are TGTGCCAGCAGCCGTGGACAGGGGGGGATTAATGAAAAACTGTTTTTT. This encodes CASSRGQGGINEKLFF.

This chain joins TRBV7-9 and TRBJ1-6, with D possibly being TRBD1 (5 bases). The germline V and J ends were trimmed by 8 bases and 4 bases, with 15 bases remaining between them. Germline assignment: CDR1 SEHNR and CDR2 FQNEAQ (reference sequence). CDR3 size: 15 residues. The CDR3 reads CASGQGSGYNSPLHF. The CDR3 region has the DNA TGTGCCAGCGGGCAGGGTTCTGGATATAATTCACCCCTCCACTTT.

The CDR3 region is CASSQDGTANTEAFF. The CDR3, as DNA: TGTGCCAGCAGCCAAGATGGGACAGCGAACACTGAAGCTTTCTTT. The gene calls are TRBV16 and TRBJ1-1; TRBD1 matches at 7 bases. This CDR3 is built from 15 residues. Germline lookup yields CDR1 KGHSY and CDR2 FQNENV. The V segment lost 2 bases and the J segment 1 base; nucleotides outside the gene matches: 4.

The V gene is TRBV9, the J gene TRBJ2-3; 11 nucleotides align to TRBD2. Unmatched junction bases numbered 2, after V lost 2 bases and J lost 3 bases. The CDR3 has 15 amino acids. The germline V gene encodes CDR1 SGDLS and CDR2 YYNGEE. CDR3 in amino acids: CASSVSGGATDTQYF. CDR3 in DNA: TGTGCCAGCAGCGTTAGCGGGGGGGCGACAGATACGCAGTATTTT.

The V gene is TRBV10-1, the J gene TRBJ1-3; perhaps TRBD1 as D (6 bases). Trimming cost V 4 bases and J 3 bases, with 10 bases left between them. Germline V lookup: CDR1 WNHNN, CDR2 SYGVQD (reference sequence). The CDR3 is 14 residues long. This CDR3 is CASSAGTSGNTIYF. For the CDR3, the DNA is TGCGCCAGCAGTGCCGGGACAAGTGGAAACACCATATATTTT.

In this sample, this clone turned up once. The rearrangement links TRBV3-1 (or the pseudogene TRBV3-2) to TRBJ2-5, with TRBD2 matching over 8 bases. The CDR3 has 14 amino acids. Per germline, CDR1 LGHDT and CDR2 YNNKEL (reference sequence). V dropped 5 bases and J dropped 5; count of bases not matched to a gene: 7. CDR3 region: CASSSAGESETQYF. CDR3 nucleotide sequence: TGTGCCAGCAGCTCAGCGGGGGAGAGCGAGACCCAGTACTTC.